Below are 14 T cell receptor beta chains sequenced from a single sample in a study of shared clonotypes between healthy human individuals. Clones were sequenced by immunoSEQ multiplex PCR, and TCRdb holds only the in-frame ones, with some missing. The sample holds some 1.5 million clones; 95% to 99% are singletons and the top ten take roughly 0.45%. The sequenced sample consisted of naive CD4+ T cells sorted from blood. As to subset: CD45RA+ positively selected. The receptors were sampled from a man aged 25 to 45 in good health.

CDR3 sequence reads: CASSRTSGTNTGELFF. The DNA for the CDR3 is TGTGCCAGCAGCAGGACTAGCGGGACGAACACCGGGGAGCTGTTTTTT. The rearrangement links TRBV9 to TRBJ2-2; 12 bases match TRBD2. This CDR3 is built from 16 residues. CDR1 and CDR2 (germline): SGDLS, YYNGEE. The ends lost 4 bases at V and 0 bases at J; junction bases unmatched: 1.

The chain links TRBV5-8 to TRBJ2-7; 11 positions agree with TRBD1. The CDR3 totals 14 residues. V trimming: 4 bases; J trimming: 5 bases; junction bases outside the gene matches: 5. The germline V gene encodes CDR1 SGHTS and CDR2 YDEGEE. For the CDR3, the DNA is TGTGCCAGCAGCGGGGACAGGGGGAGGAACGAGCAGTACTTC. This translates into CASSGDRGRNEQYF.

This clone was seen once. The chain links TRBV2 to TRBJ1-5, with D tentatively TRBD1 (6 bases). Germline loops: CDR1 SNHLY, CDR2 FYNNEI. The germline V and J ends were trimmed by 1 base and 0 bases, with 7 bases remaining between them. CDR3 length: 15 amino acids. The CDR3 DNA reads TGTGCCAGCAGTGAAGGGACAGCTAGCAATCAGCCCCAGCATTTT. This encodes CASSEGTASNQPQHF.

The V call is TRBV18, the J call TRBJ2-7; TRBD2 aligns across 10 bases. With V trimmed by 1 base and J by 2 bases, 5 bases remained unmatched. Looked up from germline, CDR1 is KGHSH and CDR2 is LQKENI. The CDR3 covers 16 residues. CDR3 residues: CASSPQSLAGAYEQYF. CDR3 nucleotides: TGTGCCAGCTCACCACAGAGTCTAGCGGGAGCCTACGAGCAGTACTTC.

CDR3 nucleotides: TGTGCCAGCAGACCGGGACAATGGAACACTGAAGCTTTCTTT. The encoded protein is CASRPGQWNTEAFF. This chain joins TRBV27 and TRBJ1-1, with a possible D match to TRBD1 (6 bases). The germline V gene has CDR1 MNHEY and CDR2 SMNVEV (reference sequence). Trimming shortened V by 6 bases and J by 1 base, and 12 bases separated the two germline ends. The CDR3 has 14 amino acids.

The V and J genes are TRBV5-1 and TRBJ2-1; D unclear. This CDR3 has 15 amino acids. Germline CDR1 is SGHRS and CDR2 is YFSETQ. V dropped 1 base and J dropped 8 bases, with 16 bases sitting between them. The CDR3 nucleotides read TGCGCCAGCAGCTTGATGGGCCCGTTAGGCTATGAGCAGTTCTTC. This translates into CASSLMGPLGYEQFF.

Note on this clone: Other DNA sequences from this sample encode an identical CDR3 as well. V usage is TRBV5-1 and J usage is TRBJ2-5; the D is unclear. The germline V gene has CDR1 SGHRS and CDR2 YFSETQ. Trimming cost V 0 bases and J 5 bases, with 5 bases left between them. The CDR3 length is 12 residues. The CDR3 reads CASSLGSETQYF. In nucleotides, the CDR3 is TGCGCCAGCAGCTTGGGTTCGGAGACCCAGTACTTC.

The chain carries TRBV19 and TRBJ2-3, with 9 bases lining up with TRBD2. Unmatched junction bases numbered 5, after V lost 6 bases and J lost 1 base. Germline values: CDR1 LNHDA, CDR2 SQIVND (reference sequence). CDR3 length equals 15 residues. DNA of the CDR3: TGTGCCAGTAGCACGAGGACTAGCGGCACAGATACGCAGTATTTT. It is translated as CASSTRTSGTDTQYF.

This rearrangement joins TRBV7-2 to TRBJ1-2; a possible D gene is TRBD1 (5 bases). The V gene's germline CDR1 is SGHTA and CDR2 FQGNSA. V lost 3 bases and J 4 bases, leaving 12 bases between the germline ends. The CDR3 loop spans 14 amino acids. Here the CDR3 reads CASSFQGDVYGYTF. CDR3 in DNA: TGTGCCAGCAGCTTTCAGGGAGACGTCTATGGCTACACCTTC.

The J gene is TRBJ1-1, the V gene TRBV28; D not certain. CDR1 and CDR2 (germline): MDHEN, SYDVKM. V dropped 7 bases and J dropped 1 base, with 7 bases sitting between them. CDR3 size: 12 residues. The CDR3: CASMGSNTEAFF. The CDR3 nucleotides are TGTGCCAGCATGGGATCGAACACTGAAGCTTTCTTT.

The chain recombines TRBV4-3 with TRBJ2-3, with TRBD1 matching over 9 bases. The J segment lost 2 bases and the V segment lost 2 bases, leaving 11 bases of the junction unmatched. The CDR3 totals 18 residues. Germline V gene data show CDR1 as LGHNA and CDR2 as YSLEER. DNA of the CDR3: TGCGCCAGCAGCCAACATGGCTCCGGGACAGGGCACACAGATACGCAGTATTTT. This codes for CASSQHGSGTGHTDTQYF.

The J gene is TRBJ2-1, the V gene TRBV30, with TRBD2 identical over 7 bases. The CDR3 extends over 13 amino acids. CDR1 and CDR2 (germline): GTSNPN, SVGIG (reference sequence). Unmatched junction bases numbered 13, after V lost 7 bases and J lost 10 bases. CDR3 loop: CAYTGGPGWEQFF. DNA for the CDR3: TGTGCCTATACGGGAGGCCCGGGATGGGAGCAGTTCTTC.

This rearrangement joins TRBV7-2 to TRBJ2-7; D is perhaps TRBD1 or TRBD2 (6 bases each). This CDR3 has 17 residues. The V end was cut by 3 bases, the J end by 7 bases, with 25 bases between. Germline V gives CDR1 SGHTA, CDR2 FQGNSA. CDR3 bases: TGTGCCAGCAGCTTCCGTCAGATGACTAGGAGGGGGGAAGAGCAGTACTTC. Protein: CASSFRQMTRRGEEQYF.

The chain has TRBV7-9 and TRBJ2-2; D call uncertain. CDR1 is SEHNR, CDR2 FQNEAQ, per germline (reference sequence). The CDR3 spans 17 residues. Trimming removed 2 bases from V and 5 bases from J, with 18 bases in between. CDR3 sequence (DNA): TGTGCCAGCAGCTTATTGCAAAGTCGGCTGGGGACCGGGGAGCTGTTTTTT. Translation gives CASSLLQSRLGTGELFF.